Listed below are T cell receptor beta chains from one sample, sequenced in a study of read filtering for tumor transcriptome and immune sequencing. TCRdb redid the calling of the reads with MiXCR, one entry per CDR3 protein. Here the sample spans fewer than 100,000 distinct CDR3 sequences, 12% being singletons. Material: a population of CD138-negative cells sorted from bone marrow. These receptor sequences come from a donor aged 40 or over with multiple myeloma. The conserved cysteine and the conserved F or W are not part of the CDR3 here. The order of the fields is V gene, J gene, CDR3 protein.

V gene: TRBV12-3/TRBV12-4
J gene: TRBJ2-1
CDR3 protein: ASKELAGYNEQF

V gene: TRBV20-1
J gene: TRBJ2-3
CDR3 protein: SARVGAGVPDTQY

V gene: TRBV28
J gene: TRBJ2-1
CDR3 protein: ASSTTRQAF

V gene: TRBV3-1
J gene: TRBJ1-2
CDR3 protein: ASSQVFSISYGYT

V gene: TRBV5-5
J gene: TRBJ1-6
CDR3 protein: ASSLEGYNNSPLH

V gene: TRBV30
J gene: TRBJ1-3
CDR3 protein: AWRQKDISGNTIY

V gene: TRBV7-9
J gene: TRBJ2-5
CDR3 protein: ASSFSGGEETQY

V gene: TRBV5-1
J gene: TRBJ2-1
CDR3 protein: ASSLTVLTGGYNEKF

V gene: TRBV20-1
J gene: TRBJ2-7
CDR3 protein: SARGSVRYEQY

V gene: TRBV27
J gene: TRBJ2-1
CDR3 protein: ASSFKGLPYNEQF

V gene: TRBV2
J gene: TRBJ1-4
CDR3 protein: ASGGQGAEKLF

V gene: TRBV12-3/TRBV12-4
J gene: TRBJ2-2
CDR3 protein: ASRERDPGELF

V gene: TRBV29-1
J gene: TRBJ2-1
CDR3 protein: SVETSGRDRNEQF

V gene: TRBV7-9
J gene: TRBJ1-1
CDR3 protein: ASTSTGGTEAF

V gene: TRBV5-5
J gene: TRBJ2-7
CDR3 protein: ASSFLGQGGYEQY

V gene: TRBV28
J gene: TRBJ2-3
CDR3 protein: ASSSPRGRGSTDTQY

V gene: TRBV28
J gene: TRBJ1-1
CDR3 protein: ASSLLGVGREAF

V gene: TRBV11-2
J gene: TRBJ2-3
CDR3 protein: ASSSLLAGNTDTQY

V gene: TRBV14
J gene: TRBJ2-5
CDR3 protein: ASSRTVGGVAETQY

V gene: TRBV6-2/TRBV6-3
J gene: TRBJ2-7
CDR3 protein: ASSYPSGEQY

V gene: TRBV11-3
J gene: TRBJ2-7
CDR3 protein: ASSFSGADYEQY

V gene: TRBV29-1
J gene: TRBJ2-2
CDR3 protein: SVEEPGVGTGELF

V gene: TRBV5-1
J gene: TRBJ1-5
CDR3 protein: ARKGYKGTSSNQPQH

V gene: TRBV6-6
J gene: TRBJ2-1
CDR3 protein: ASSSDRNSYNEQF

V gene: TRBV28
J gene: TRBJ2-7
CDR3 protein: ASSPWGQRGEQY

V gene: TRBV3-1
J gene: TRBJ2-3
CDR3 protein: ASSQDSPTKGTQY

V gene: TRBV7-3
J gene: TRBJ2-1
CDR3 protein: ASSPYSQDEQF

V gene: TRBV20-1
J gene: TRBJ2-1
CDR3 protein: SARDFSWTGSSYNEQF

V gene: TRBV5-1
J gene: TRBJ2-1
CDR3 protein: ASSSGTGNYNEQF

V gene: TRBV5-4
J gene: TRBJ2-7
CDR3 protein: ASSLGLAASSYEQY